This T cell receptor beta chain stems from a study of early T cells in non-severe SARS-CoV-2 infection. Study as a whole: The chains were unpaired, and the sequenced material was bulk RNA from unsorted whole blood.

Whole-study results and caveats: Private and CD4 specificities were missed by VDJdb matching, which favored anti-spike CD8 responses.

This clonotype was counted ten times or more. The antigen remains unidentified. Attachment of unique molecular identifiers to individual cDNA molecules was performed. TCRdb re-called the 5' RACE reads with MiXCR, one entry per CDR3 protein. The data contain 30,000 to 35,000 distinct CDR3 sequences, about 4.6% of them singletons. This clonotype was obtained from an adult who was a healthcare worker with PCR-confirmed SARS-CoV-2 infection or an uninfected control (not recorded which). Sequences were obtained from whole blood.

The CDR3 DNA is TGTGCCAGCAGTCGAGTAGCGGGCGTTCAAGAGACCCAGTACTTC. Residues: CASSRVAGVQETQYF. The chain recombines TRBV5-6 with TRBJ2-5; 7 bases line up with TRBD2. The CDR3 is made up of 15 amino acids. V was pared by 5 bases and J by 2 bases, with 9 bases of the junction left unmatched. Germline-derived CDR1 and CDR2 are SGHDT and YYEEEE.